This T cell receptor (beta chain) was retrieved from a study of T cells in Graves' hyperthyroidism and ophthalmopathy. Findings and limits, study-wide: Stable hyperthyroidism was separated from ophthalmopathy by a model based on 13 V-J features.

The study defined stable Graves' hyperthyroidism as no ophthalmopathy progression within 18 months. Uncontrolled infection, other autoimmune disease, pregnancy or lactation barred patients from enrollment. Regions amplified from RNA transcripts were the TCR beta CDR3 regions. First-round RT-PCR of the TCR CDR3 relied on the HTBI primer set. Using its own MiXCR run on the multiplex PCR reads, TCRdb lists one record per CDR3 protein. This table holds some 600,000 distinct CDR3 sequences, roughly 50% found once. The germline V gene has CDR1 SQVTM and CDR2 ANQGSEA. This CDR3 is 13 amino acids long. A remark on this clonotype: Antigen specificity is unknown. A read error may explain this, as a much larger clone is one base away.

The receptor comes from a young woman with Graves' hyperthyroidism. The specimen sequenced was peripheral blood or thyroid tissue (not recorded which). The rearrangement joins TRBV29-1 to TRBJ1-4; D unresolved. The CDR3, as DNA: TGCAGCGTGGAAGCCGCAACTAGTGAAAAACTGTTTTTT. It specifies CSVEAATSEKLFF. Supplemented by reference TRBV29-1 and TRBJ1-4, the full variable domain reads SAVISQKPSRDICQRGTSLTIQCQVDSQVTMMFWYRQQPGQSLTLIATANQGSEATYESGFVIDKFPISRPNLTFSTLTVSNMSPEDSSIYLCSVEAATSEKLFFGSGTQLSVL.